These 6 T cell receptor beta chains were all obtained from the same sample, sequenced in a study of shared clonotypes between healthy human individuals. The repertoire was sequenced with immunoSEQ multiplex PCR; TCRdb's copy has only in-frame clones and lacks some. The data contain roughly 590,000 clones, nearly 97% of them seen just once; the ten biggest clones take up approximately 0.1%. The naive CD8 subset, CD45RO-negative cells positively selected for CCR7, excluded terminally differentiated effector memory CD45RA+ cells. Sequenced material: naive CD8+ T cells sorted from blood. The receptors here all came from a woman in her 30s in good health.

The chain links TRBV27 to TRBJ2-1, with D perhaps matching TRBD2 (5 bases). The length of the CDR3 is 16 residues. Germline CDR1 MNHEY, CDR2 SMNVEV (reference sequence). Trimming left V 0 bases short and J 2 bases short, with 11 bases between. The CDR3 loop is CASSLSGFGTYNEQFF. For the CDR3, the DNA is TGTGCCAGCAGTTTATCAGGGTTCGGGACCTACAATGAGCAGTTCTTC.

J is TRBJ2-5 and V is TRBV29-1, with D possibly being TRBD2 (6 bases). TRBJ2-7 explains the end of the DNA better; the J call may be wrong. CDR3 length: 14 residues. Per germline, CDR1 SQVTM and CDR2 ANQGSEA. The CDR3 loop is CSVVGPSGPYEQYF. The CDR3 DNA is TGCAGCGTTGTCGGGCCGAGCGGGCCCTACGAGCAGTACTTC.

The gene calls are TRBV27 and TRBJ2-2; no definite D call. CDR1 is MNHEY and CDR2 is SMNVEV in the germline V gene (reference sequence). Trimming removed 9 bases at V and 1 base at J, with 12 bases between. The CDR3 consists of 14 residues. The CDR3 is CARIRLKNTGELFF. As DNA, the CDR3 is TGTGCCAGGATAAGGCTGAAGAACACCGGGGAGCTGTTTTTT.

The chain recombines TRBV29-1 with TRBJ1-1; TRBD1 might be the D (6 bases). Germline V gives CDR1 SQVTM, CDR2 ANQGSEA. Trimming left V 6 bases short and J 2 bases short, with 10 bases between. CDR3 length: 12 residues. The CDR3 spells CSVTGQNTEAFF. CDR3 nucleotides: TGCAGCGTGACAGGACAAAACACTGAAGCTTTCTTT.

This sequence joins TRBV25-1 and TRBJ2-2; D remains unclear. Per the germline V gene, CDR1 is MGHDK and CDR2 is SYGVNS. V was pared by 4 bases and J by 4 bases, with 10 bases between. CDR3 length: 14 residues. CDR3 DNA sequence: TGTGCCAGCAGTGTGGCCATCGGCACCGGGGAGCTGTTTTTT. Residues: CASSVAIGTGELFF.

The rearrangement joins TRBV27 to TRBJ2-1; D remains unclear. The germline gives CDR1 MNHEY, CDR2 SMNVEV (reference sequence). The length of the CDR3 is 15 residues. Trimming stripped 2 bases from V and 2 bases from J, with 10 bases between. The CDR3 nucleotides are TGTGCCAGCAGTTTAGTAAGCTCTACCTACAATGAGCAGTTCTTC. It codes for CASSLVSSTYNEQFF.